This T cell receptor (beta chain) was observed in a study of OX40 agonist ivuxolimab in advanced cancers. Study summary: Patients assigned to dose escalation were diagnosed with hepatocellular carcinoma, melanoma, renal cell or head and neck cancer. Partial responses were observed in three patients, of whom one had hepatocellular carcinoma and two had cutaneous melanoma. Overall study results and limits: Clonal expansion in partial responders at 0.1-3.0 mg/kg ranked among the lowest.

The ends were cut back, 3 bases at V and 6 bases at J, with 13 bases in the middle. Germline values: CDR1 SGHTA, CDR2 FQGTGA. The CDR3 consists of 14 residues. Libraries were prepared by immunoSEQ multiplex PCR; TCRdb keeps only in-frame clonotypes and omits some of them. This sample yields tens of thousands of clones, of which approximately 91% are seen a single time; around 4.2% belongs to the top ten. Concerning this clone itself: Its specificity is not known.

The V gene is TRBV7-3, the J gene TRBJ2-3; tentatively, D is TRBD1 or TRBD2 (6 bases each). The source of this sequence is an adult with an advanced solid tumor such as melanoma, head and neck, liver or kidney cancer. The material was CD4+ or CD8+ T cells sorted from blood, obtained in a trial of the OX40 agonist ivuxolimab. CDR3 loop: CASSFLGGEDTQYF. The CDR3, as DNA: TGTGCCAGCAGCTTCCTGGGGGGCGAGGATACGCAGTATTTT.